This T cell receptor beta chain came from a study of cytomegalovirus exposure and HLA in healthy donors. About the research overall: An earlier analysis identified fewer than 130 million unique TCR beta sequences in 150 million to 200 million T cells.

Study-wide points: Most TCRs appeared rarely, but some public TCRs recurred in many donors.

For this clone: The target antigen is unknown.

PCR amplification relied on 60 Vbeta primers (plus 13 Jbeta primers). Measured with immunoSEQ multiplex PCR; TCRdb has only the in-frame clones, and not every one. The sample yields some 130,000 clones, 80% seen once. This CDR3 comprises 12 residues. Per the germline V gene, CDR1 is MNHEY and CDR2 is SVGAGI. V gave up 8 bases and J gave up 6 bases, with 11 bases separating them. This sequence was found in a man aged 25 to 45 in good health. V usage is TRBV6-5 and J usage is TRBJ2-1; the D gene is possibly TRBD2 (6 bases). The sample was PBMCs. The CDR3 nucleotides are TGTGCCAGCCGGGACTGGGGCAATGAGCAGTTCTTC. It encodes CASRDWGNEQFF.